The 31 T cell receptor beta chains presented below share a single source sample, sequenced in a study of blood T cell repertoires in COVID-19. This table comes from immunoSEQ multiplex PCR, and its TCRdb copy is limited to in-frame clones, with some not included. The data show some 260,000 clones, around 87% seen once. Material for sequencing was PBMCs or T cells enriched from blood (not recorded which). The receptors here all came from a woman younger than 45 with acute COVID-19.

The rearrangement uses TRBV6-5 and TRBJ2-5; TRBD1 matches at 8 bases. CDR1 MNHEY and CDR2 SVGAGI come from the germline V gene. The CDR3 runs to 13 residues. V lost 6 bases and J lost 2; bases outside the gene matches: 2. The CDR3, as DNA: TGTGCCAGCAGGGGGACAGGACAAGAGACCCAGTACTTC. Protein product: CASRGTGQETQYF.

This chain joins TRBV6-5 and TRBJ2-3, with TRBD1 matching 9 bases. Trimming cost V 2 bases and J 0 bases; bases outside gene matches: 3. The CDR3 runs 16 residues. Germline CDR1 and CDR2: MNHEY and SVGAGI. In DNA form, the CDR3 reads TGTGCCAGCAGTTACGGAGGGACAGGGAGCACAGATACGCAGTATTTT. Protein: CASSYGGTGSTDTQYF.

The CDR3 nucleotides are TGTGCCAGCAGCCAAGGACAGGGAGTTGGTAATGAGCAGTTCTTC. Amino acids: CASSQGQGVGNEQFF. The rearrangement links TRBV7-3 to TRBJ2-1; 8 positions match TRBD1. Germline CDR1 reads SGHTA; CDR2 reads FQGTGA. CDR3 size: 15 residues. V was pared by 5 bases and J by 7 bases, with 10 bases of the junction left unmatched.

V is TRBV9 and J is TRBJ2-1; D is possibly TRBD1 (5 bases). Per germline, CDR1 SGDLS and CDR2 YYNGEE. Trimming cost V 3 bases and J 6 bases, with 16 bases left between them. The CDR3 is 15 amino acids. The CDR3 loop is CASSEVWGLTNEQFF. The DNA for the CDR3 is TGTGCCAGCAGCGAGGTGTGGGGCCTAACCAATGAGCAGTTCTTC. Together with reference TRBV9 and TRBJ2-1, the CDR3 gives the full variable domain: DSGVTQTPKHLITATGQRVTLRCSPRSGDLSVYWYQQSLDQGLQFLIQYYNGEERAKGNILERFSAQQFPDLHSELNLSSLELGDSALYFCASSEVWGLTNEQFFGPGTRLTVL.

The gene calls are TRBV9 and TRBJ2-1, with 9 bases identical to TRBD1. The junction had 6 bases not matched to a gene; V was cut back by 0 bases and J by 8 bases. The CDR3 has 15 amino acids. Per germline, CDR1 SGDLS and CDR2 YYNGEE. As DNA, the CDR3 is TGTGCCAGCAGCGTAGCTGGGGACAGGGCGTATGAGCAGTTCTTC. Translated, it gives CASSVAGDRAYEQFF.

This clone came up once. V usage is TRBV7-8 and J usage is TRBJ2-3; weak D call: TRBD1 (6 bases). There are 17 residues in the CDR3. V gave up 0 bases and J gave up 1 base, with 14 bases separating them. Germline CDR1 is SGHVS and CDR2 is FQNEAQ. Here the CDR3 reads CASSLAAQGPGTDTQYF. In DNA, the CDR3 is TGTGCCAGCAGCTTAGCGGCACAGGGTCCGGGCACAGATACGCAGTATTTT. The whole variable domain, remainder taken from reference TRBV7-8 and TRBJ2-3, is GAGVSQSPRYKVAKRGQDVALRCDPISGHVSLFWYQQALGQGPEFLTYFQNEAQLDKSGLPSDRFFAERPEGSVSTLKIQRTQQEDSAVYLCASSLAAQGPGTDTQYFGPGTRLTVL.

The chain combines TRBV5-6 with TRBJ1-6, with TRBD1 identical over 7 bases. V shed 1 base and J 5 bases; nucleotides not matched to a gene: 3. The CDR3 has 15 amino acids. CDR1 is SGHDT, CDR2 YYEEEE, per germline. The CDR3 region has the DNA TGTGCCAGCAGCTTGAGAGGGACAGATAATTCACCCCTCCACTTT. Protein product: CASSLRGTDNSPLHF.

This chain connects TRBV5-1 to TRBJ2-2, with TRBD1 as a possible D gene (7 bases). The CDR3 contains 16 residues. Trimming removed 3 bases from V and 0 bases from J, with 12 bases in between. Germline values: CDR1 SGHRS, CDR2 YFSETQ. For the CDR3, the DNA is TGCGCCAGCAGCTGGACAGGAGGGGCGAACACCGGGGAGCTGTTTTTT. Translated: CASSWTGGANTGELFF.

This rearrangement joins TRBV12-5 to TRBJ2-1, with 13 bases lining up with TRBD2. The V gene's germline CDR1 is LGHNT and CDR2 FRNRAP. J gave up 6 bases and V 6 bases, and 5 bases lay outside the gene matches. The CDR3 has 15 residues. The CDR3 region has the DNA TGTGCTAGTGGCACTAGCGGGAGGGCCGTCAATGAGCAGTTCTTC. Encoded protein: CASGTSGRAVNEQFF.

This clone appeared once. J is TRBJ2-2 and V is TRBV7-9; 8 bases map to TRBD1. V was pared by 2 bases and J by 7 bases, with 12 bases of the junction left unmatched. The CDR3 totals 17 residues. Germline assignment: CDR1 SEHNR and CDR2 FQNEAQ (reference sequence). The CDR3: CASSLKARDRSSGELFF. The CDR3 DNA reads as TGTGCCAGCAGCTTAAAGGCCAGGGACAGGTCTAGCGGGGAGCTGTTTTTT.

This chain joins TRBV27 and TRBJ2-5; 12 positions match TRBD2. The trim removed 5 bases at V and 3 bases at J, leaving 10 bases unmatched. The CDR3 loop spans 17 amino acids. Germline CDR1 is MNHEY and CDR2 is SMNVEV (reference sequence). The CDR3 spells CASSASPGLAGKETQYF. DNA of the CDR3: TGTGCCAGCAGTGCGTCGCCGGGACTAGCGGGTAAAGAGACCCAGTACTTC.

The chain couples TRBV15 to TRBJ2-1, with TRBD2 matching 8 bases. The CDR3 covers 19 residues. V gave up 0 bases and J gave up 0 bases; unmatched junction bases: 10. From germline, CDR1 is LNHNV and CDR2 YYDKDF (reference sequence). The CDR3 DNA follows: TGTGCCACCAGCAGAGATGGAGGACTAGCCCTCAGCTCCTACAATGAGCAGTTCTTC. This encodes CATSRDGGLALSSYNEQFF.

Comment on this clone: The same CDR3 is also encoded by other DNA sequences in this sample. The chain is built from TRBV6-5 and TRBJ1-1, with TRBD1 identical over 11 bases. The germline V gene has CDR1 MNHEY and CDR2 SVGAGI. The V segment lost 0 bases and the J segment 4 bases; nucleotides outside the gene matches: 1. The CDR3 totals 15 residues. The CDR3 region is CASSYSGTGGTEAFF. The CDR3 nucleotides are TGTGCCAGCAGTTACTCGGGGACAGGGGGCACTGAAGCTTTCTTT.

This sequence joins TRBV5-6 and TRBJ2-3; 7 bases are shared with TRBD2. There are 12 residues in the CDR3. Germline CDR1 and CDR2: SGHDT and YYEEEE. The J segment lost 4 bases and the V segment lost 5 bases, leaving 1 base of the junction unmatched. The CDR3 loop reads CASRGGPDTQYF. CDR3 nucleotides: TGTGCCAGCAGGGGAGGGCCAGATACGCAGTATTTT. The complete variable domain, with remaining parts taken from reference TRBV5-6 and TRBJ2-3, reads DAGVTQSPTHLIKTRGQQVTLRCSPKSGHDTVSWYQQALGQGPQFIFQYYEEEERQRGNFPDRFSGHQFPNYSSELNVNALLLGDSALYLCASRGGPDTQYFGPGTRLTVL.

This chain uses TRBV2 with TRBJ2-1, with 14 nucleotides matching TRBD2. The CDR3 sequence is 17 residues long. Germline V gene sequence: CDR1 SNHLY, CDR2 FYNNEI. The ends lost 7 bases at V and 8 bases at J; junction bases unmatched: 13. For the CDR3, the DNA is TGTGCCAGCACGGAGACTAGCGGGAGGGGTTTCTCCGATGAGCAGTTCTTC. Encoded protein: CASTETSGRGFSDEQFF.

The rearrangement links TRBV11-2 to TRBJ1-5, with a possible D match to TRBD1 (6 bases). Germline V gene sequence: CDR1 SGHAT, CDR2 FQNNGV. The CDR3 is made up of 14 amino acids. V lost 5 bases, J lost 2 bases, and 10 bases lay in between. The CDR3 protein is CASSQDSGNQPQHF. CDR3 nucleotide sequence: TGTGCCAGCAGCCAGGACAGTGGCAATCAGCCCCAGCATTTT.

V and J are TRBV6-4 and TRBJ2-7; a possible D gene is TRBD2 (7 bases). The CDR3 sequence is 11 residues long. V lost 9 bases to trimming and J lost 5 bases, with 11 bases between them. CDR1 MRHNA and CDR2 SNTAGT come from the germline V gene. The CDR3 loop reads CARGGAHEQYF. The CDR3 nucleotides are TGTGCCAGGGGGGGGGCTCACGAGCAGTACTTC.

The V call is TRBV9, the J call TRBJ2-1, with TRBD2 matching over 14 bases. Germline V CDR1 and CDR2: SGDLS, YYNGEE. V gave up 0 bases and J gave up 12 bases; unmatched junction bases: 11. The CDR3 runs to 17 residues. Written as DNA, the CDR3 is TGTGCCAGCAGCGTAGCCGCCGGGACTAGCGGGAGAGAAGGGCAGTTCTTC. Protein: CASSVAAGTSGREGQFF.

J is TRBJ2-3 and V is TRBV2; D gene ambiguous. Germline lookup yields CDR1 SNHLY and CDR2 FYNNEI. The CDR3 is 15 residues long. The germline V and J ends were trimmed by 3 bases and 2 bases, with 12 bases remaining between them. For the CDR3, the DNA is TGTGCCAGCAGTGAGAGGCCCCTCTTCACAGATACGCAGTATTTT. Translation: CASSERPLFTDTQYF. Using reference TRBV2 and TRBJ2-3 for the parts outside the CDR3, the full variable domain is EPEVTQTPSHQVTQMGQEVILRCVPISNHLYFYWYRQILGQKVEFLVSFYNNEISEKSEIFDDQFSVERPDGSNFTLKIRSTKLEDSAMYFCASSERPLFTDTQYFGPGTRLTVL.

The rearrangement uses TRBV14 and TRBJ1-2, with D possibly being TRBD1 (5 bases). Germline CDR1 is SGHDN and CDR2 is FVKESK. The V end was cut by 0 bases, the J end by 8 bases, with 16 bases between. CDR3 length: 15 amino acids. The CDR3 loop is CASSQDIGHHKGYTF. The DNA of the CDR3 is TGTGCCAGCAGCCAAGATATAGGACACCATAAAGGCTACACCTTC.

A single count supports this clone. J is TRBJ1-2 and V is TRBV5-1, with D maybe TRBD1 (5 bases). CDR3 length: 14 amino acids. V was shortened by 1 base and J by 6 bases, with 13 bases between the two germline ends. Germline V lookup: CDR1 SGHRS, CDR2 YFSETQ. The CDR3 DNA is TGCGCCAGCAGCTTGTCTGCGGGGGTCGATGGCTACACCTTC. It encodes CASSLSAGVDGYTF.

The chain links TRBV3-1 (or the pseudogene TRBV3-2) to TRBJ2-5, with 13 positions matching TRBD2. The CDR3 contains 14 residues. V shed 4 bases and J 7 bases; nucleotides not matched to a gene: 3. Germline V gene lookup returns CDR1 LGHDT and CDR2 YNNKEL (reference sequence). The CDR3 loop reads CASSRRTSGGTQYF. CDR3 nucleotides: TGTGCCAGCAGCCGTCGGACTAGCGGGGGGACCCAGTACTTC.

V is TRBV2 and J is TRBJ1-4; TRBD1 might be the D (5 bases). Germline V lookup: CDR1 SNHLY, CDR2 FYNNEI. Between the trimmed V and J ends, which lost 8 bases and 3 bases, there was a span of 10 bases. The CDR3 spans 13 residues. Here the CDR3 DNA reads TGTGCCAGCTGGGGCGGATCTAATGAAAAACTGTTTTTT. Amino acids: CASWGGSNEKLFF.

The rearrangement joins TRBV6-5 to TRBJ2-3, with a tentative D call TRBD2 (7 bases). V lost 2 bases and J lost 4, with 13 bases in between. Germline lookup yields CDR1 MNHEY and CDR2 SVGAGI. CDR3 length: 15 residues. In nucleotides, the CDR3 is TGTGCCAGCAGTTACGGGGGGGCGGGCTCAGATACGCAGTATTTT. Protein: CASSYGGAGSDTQYF.

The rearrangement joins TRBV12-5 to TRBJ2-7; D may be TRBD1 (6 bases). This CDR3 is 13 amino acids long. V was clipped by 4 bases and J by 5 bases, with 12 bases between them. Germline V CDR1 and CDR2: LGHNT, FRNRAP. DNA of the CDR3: TGTGCTAGTGGTTCGGCACAGGGAAACGAGCAGTACTTC. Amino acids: CASGSAQGNEQYF.

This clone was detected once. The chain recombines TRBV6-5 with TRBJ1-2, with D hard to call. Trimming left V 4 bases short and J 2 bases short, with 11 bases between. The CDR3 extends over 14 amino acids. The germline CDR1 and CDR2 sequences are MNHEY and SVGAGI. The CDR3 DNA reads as TGTGCCAGCAGTTTTGACCAGGCCAACTATGGCTACACCTTC. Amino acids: CASSFDQANYGYTF.

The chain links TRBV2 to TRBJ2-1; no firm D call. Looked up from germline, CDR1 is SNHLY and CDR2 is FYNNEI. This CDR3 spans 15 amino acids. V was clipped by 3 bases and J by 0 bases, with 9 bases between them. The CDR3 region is CASSEGLSSYNEQFF. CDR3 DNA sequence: TGTGCCAGCAGTGAGGGCCTGAGCTCCTACAATGAGCAGTTCTTC. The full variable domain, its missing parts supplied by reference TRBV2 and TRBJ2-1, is EPEVTQTPSHQVTQMGQEVILRCVPISNHLYFYWYRQILGQKVEFLVSFYNNEISEKSEIFDDQFSVERPDGSNFTLKIRSTKLEDSAMYFCASSEGLSSYNEQFFGPGTRLTVL.

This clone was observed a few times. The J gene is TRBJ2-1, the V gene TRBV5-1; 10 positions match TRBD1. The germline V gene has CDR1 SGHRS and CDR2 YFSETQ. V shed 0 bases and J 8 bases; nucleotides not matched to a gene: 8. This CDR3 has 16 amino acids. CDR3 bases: TGCGCCAGCAGCTTGGCTACGGGGACAGGGGCCGATGAGCAGTTCTTC. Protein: CASSLATGTGADEQFF.

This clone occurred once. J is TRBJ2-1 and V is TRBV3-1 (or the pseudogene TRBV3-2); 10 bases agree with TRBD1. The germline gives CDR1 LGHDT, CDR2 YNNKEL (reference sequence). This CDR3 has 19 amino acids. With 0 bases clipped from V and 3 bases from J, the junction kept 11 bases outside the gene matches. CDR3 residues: CASSQDPRMDRGIYNEQFF. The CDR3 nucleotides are TGTGCCAGCAGCCAAGATCCAAGGATGGACAGGGGGATCTACAATGAGCAGTTCTTC.

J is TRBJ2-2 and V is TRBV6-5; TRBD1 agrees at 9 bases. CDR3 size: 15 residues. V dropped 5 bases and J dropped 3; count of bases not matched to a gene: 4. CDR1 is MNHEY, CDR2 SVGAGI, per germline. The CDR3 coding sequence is TGTGCCAGCAGTCCGACAGGGGGATACACCGGGGAGCTGTTTTTT. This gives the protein CASSPTGGYTGELFF.

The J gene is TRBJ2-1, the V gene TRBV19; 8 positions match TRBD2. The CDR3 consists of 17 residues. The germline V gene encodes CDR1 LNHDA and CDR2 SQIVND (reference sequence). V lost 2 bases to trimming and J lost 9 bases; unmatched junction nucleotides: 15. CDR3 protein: CASSILSQTSVRPEQFF. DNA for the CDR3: TGTGCCAGTAGTATACTTAGTCAGACTAGCGTTCGCCCTGAGCAGTTCTTC.